The 22 T cell receptor beta chains below were found in one sample sequenced in a study of early T cells in non-severe SARS-CoV-2 infection. TCRdb re-called the 5' RACE reads with MiXCR, one entry per CDR3 protein. Of around 68,000 distinct CDR3 sequences listed, 10% to 15% were seen once; the top ten hold 1.3% to 1.5%. This specimen was whole blood, taken at baseline. These receptors were obtained from an adult who was a healthcare worker with PCR-confirmed SARS-CoV-2 infection or an uninfected control (not recorded which).

The chain links TRBV7-6 to TRBJ2-1; 13 nucleotides match TRBD2. The CDR3 covers 16 residues. V lost 1 base and J lost 10; bases outside the gene matches: 7. Germline V gene lookup returns CDR1 SGHVS and CDR2 FNYEAQ. The CDR3 reads CASSLGTSGRAEEQFF. CDR3 bases: TGTGCCAGCAGCTTAGGCACTAGCGGGAGGGCAGAGGAGCAGTTCTTC.

Only a few counts were recorded for this clonotype. The chain uses TRBV28 and TRBJ1-2, with 8 bases matching TRBD1. Germline trimming cut 3 bases from V and 4 bases from J; bases unmatched to any gene: 10. The CDR3 loop spans 16 amino acids. Germline loops: CDR1 MDHEN, CDR2 SYDVKM. CDR3: CASSFTGTGDRYGYTF. The CDR3 DNA follows: TGTGCCAGCAGTTTTACTGGGACAGGAGACCGCTATGGCTACACCTTC.

CDR3 sequence reads: CASSPQGQGGTEAFF. CDR3 coding DNA: TGCGCCAGCAGCCCGCAGGGACAGGGAGGCACTGAAGCTTTCTTT. The rearrangement uses TRBV5-1 and TRBJ1-1; 9 bases agree with TRBD1. The germline V gene encodes CDR1 SGHRS and CDR2 YFSETQ. Trimming at V came to 4 bases and at J to 4 bases, leaving 8 bases not matched to a gene. The CDR3 extends over 15 amino acids. The variable domain in full, completed from reference TRBV5-1 and TRBJ1-1, reads KAGVTQTPRYLIKTRGQQVTLSCSPISGHRSVSWYQQTPGQGLQFLFEYFSETQRNKGNFPGRFSGRQFSNSRSEMNVSTLELGDSALYLCASSPQGQGGTEAFFGQGTRLTVV.

This clonotype was observed a handful of times. This chain uses TRBV20-1 with TRBJ2-1; no clear D gene. Germline CDR1 DFQATT, CDR2 SNEGSKA (reference sequence). The V end lost 0 bases, the J end lost 0 bases, and 9 bases lay between the germline ends. This CDR3 has 15 residues. This CDR3 reads CSARDLDSSYNEQFF. The CDR3 region has the DNA TGCAGTGCTAGAGATCTTGATAGCTCCTACAATGAGCAGTTCTTC.

V and J are TRBV13 and TRBJ2-7, with D possibly matching TRBD2 (6 bases). The CDR3 runs 14 residues. Trimming left V 5 bases short and J 0 bases short, with 11 bases between. The germline V gene encodes CDR1 PRHDT and CDR2 FYEKMQ (reference sequence). The CDR3 region has the DNA TGTGCCAGCAGCCCTGGGGGGAACTCCTACGAGCAGTACTTC. Amino acids: CASSPGGNSYEQYF.

The chain employs TRBV5-4 and TRBJ2-5, with a tentative D call TRBD2 (5 bases). The germline gives CDR1 SGHNT, CDR2 YYREEE (reference sequence). The V and J ends lost 3 bases and 1 base respectively, with 13 bases between them. CDR3 length: 15 residues. The CDR3 region has the DNA TGTGCCAGCAGCTCGGCGGAGGACTTCCAAGAGACCCAGTACTTC. Residues: CASSSAEDFQETQYF.

This chain joins TRBV15 and TRBJ1-6, with D perhaps matching TRBD1 (6 bases). Germline V gene sequence: CDR1 LNHNV, CDR2 YYDKDF (reference sequence). The V end lost 5 bases, the J end lost 7 bases, and 12 bases lay between the germline ends. The CDR3 is made up of 14 amino acids. The CDR3 DNA is TGTGCCACCAGCGGGGAAGGACAGAATTCACCCCTCCACTTT. Translation gives CATSGEGQNSPLHF.

The gene calls are TRBV6-4 and TRBJ2-3; D is ambiguous. CDR3 length: 13 amino acids. Looked up from germline, CDR1 is MRHNA and CDR2 is SNTAGT. Deletions cut 0 bases from V and 2 bases from J, with 3 bases between. The CDR3 is CASSDSTTDTQYF. CDR3 coding DNA: TGTGCCAGCAGTGACTCGACCACAGATACGCAGTATTTT.

In this sample, this clonotype turned up a few times. The rearrangement joins TRBV12-3 or TRBV12-4 to TRBJ2-1; 9 bases line up with TRBD2. This CDR3 region has 13 residues. V lost 6 bases and J lost 13; bases outside the gene matches: 10. The CDR3, as DNA: TGTGCCAGCAGCTTCCCCAAGCGGGGGGATCAGTTCTTC. Protein sequence: CASSFPKRGDQFF.

The chain links TRBV6-2 or TRBV6-3 to TRBJ1-6, with TRBD1 identical over 7 bases. Germline values: CDR1 MNHEY, CDR2 SVGEGT. This CDR3 region has 15 residues. V gave up 5 bases and J gave up 7 bases; unmatched junction bases: 8. The CDR3 loop is CASSLSRDRNSPLHF. CDR3 in DNA: TGTGCCAGCAGTCTATCCCGGGACAGAAATTCACCCCTCCACTTT.

The chain has TRBV28 and TRBJ2-7, with D tentatively TRBD1 (6 bases). Deletions cut 5 bases from V and 5 bases from J, with 16 bases between. CDR1 is MDHEN, CDR2 SYDVKM, per germline. This CDR3 has 14 residues. This CDR3 reads CASSLYTGMDEQYF. CDR3 DNA sequence: TGTGCCAGCAGTCTCTACACAGGGATGGACGAGCAGTACTTC.

The rearrangement joins TRBV29-1 to TRBJ2-7; D is ambiguous. The germline V and J ends were trimmed by 8 bases and 2 bases, with 10 bases remaining between them. This CDR3 has 11 residues. Germline V lookup: CDR1 SQVTM, CDR2 ANQGSEA. The CDR3 loop is CSILDAYEQYF. CDR3 nucleotides: TGCAGCATACTGGACGCCTACGAGCAGTACTTC.

The rearrangement joins TRBV20-1 to TRBJ2-1; TRBD2 aligns across 7 bases. CDR1 and CDR2 from the germline V gene are DFQATT and SNEGSKA (reference sequence). V was pared by 7 bases and J by 2 bases, with 5 bases of the junction left unmatched. The CDR3 spans 13 residues. The CDR3 nucleotides read TGCAGTGGGCGGGAGTTAACCTACAATGAGCAGTTCTTC. This gives the protein CSGRELTYNEQFF.

This clonotype has at least ten counts. This sequence joins TRBV20-1 and TRBJ1-1; D ambiguous. The CDR3 consists of 10 residues. The germline V gene encodes CDR1 DFQATT and CDR2 SNEGSKA (reference sequence). Trimming removed 3 bases from V and 5 bases from J, with 4 bases in between. The CDR3 DNA follows: TGCAGTGCTAGGATAACTGAAGCTTTCTTT. Translated, it gives CSARITEAFF.

This clonotype came up once. The chain recombines TRBV9 with TRBJ2-3, with D unclear. The length of the CDR3 is 15 residues. The V gene's germline CDR1 is SGDLS and CDR2 YYNGEE. V was cut by 0 bases and J by 3 bases, with 11 bases left in between. The CDR3 is CASSVALVGTDTQYF. CDR3 nucleotide sequence: TGTGCCAGCAGCGTAGCATTGGTCGGAACAGATACGCAGTATTTT. The full variable domain, with the rest looked up from reference TRBV9 and TRBJ2-3, is DSGVTQTPKHLITATGQRVTLRCSPRSGDLSVYWYQQSLDQGLQFLIQYYNGEERAKGNILERFSAQQFPDLHSELNLSSLELGDSALYFCASSVALVGTDTQYFGPGTRLTVL.

This clonotype was seen a handful of times. V usage is TRBV19 and J usage is TRBJ2-5; D is undetermined. From germline, CDR1 is LNHDA and CDR2 SQIVND (reference sequence). This CDR3 has 14 residues. Between the trimmed V and J ends, which lost 3 bases and 1 base, there was a span of 9 bases. For the CDR3, the DNA is TGTGCCAGTAGTATCTGGGTTTTCCAAGAGACCCAGTACTTC. It yields the protein CASSIWVFQETQYF. The full variable domain, completed using reference TRBV19 and TRBJ2-5, is DGGITQSPKYLFRKEGQNVTLSCEQNLNHDAMYWYRQDPGQGLRLIYYSQIVNDFQKGDIAEGYSVSREKKESFPLTVTSAQKNPTAFYLCASSIWVFQETQYFGPGTRLLVL.

V gene TRBV27 combines with J gene TRBJ2-7, with D unresolved. This CDR3 region has 13 residues. Trimming left V 5 bases short and J 0 bases short, with 8 bases between. Germline V CDR1 and CDR2: MNHEY, SMNVEV (reference sequence). CDR3 in amino acids: CASSIKRSYEQYF. The CDR3, as DNA: TGTGCCAGCAGTATCAAGCGCTCCTACGAGCAGTACTTC.

A few counts support this clonotype. The chain couples TRBV9 to TRBJ2-3; the D is unclear. Trimming removed 0 bases at V and 0 bases at J, with 8 bases between. Germline lookup yields CDR1 SGDLS and CDR2 YYNGEE. The CDR3 has 15 residues. The CDR3 region has the DNA TGTGCCAGCAGCGTAGGGGCACTAAGCACAGATACGCAGTATTTT. Translation gives CASSVGALSTDTQYF.

This clonotype was detected ten times or more. The J gene is TRBJ2-3, the V gene TRBV7-8; the D gene is possibly TRBD1 (6 bases). Germline V CDR1 and CDR2: SGHVS, FQNEAQ. The CDR3 is made up of 15 amino acids. V was clipped by 1 base and J by 4 bases, with 12 bases between them. The CDR3, as DNA: TGTGCCAGCAGCTTAGACAGGGTTCTCGCAGATACGCAGTATTTT. It codes for CASSLDRVLADTQYF.

This chain links TRBV24-1 with TRBJ2-1; 9 bases map to TRBD1. The germline gives CDR1 KGHDR, CDR2 SFDVKD. The CDR3 extends over 17 amino acids. V gave up 5 bases and J gave up 3 bases; unmatched junction bases: 10. Here the CDR3 DNA reads TGTGCCACCAGTGGCGCGCCCGGGACAGGGCTCTACAATGAGCAGTTCTTC. Residues: CATSGAPGTGLYNEQFF.

There are many counts of this clonotype. The chain recombines TRBV6-4 with TRBJ2-3, with 7 bases matching TRBD1. Looked up from germline, CDR1 is MRHNA and CDR2 is SNTAGT. The V gene end was trimmed by 6 bases and the J gene end by 0 bases; junction bases not matched to a gene: 6. The CDR3 is made up of 15 amino acids. The CDR3 DNA sequence: TGTGCCAGCAGCCCAGGGGGTGCTAGCACAGATACGCAGTATTTT. This gives the protein CASSPGGASTDTQYF.

This clonotype came up a few times. V gene TRBV6-2 or TRBV6-3 combines with J gene TRBJ1-1; TRBD1 might be the D (5 bases). There are 14 residues in the CDR3. V dropped 6 bases and J dropped 6 bases, with 17 bases sitting between them. From germline, CDR1 is MNHEY and CDR2 SVGEGT. CDR3 region: CASRQQDISAEAFF. The CDR3 DNA reads TGTGCCAGCAGACAACAGGATATTAGCGCTGAAGCTTTCTTT.